Each of the 22 T cell receptor beta chains below was sequenced from the same sample in a study of T cell responses to AZD1222 COVID-19 vaccine. Assay: immunoSEQ multiplex PCR; the TCRdb copy retains only in-frame clones and omits some. The sample lists about 37,000 clones, 70% to 90% occurring once. Sample: peripheral blood, taken 28 days after the second AZD1222 dose. Receptors were obtained from an adult who received the AZD1222 COVID-19 vaccine.

The rearrangement uses TRBV5-1 and TRBJ2-1; 8 nucleotides agree with TRBD2. The CDR3 contains 16 residues. The germline gives CDR1 SGHRS, CDR2 YFSETQ. With 0 bases clipped from V and 0 bases from J, the junction kept 2 bases outside the gene matches. The CDR3 here is CASSLGLAGSYNEQFF. CDR3 coding DNA: TGCGCCAGCAGCTTGGGGCTAGCGGGCTCCTACAATGAGCAGTTCTTC.

The chain has TRBV6-4 and TRBJ2-2, with D possibly matching TRBD2 (6 bases). The CDR3 extends over 15 amino acids. CDR1 MRHNA and CDR2 SNTAGT come from the germline V gene. Trimming left V 6 bases short and J 4 bases short, with 15 bases between. The DNA of the CDR3 is TGTGCCAGCAGGGGGGGACTCCTGGGCACCGGGGAGCTGTTTTTT. It yields the protein CASRGGLLGTGELFF.

V is TRBV5-5 and J is TRBJ2-6; D is perhaps TRBD1 (5 bases). Trimming left V 0 bases short and J 0 bases short, with 10 bases between. CDR3 length equals 17 residues. Germline V gene sequence: CDR1 SGHKS, CDR2 YYEKEE (reference sequence). Here the CDR3 reads CASSLGQSSSGANVLTF. CDR3 coding DNA: TGTGCCAGCAGCTTGGGACAGTCGTCCTCTGGGGCCAACGTCCTGACTTTC.

The gene calls are TRBV25-1 and TRBJ1-4; no clear D. V dropped 3 bases and J dropped 4 bases, with 9 bases sitting between them. The CDR3 length is 14 residues. From germline, CDR1 is MGHDK and CDR2 SYGVNS. The CDR3 coding sequence is TGTGCCAGCAGTGAGGACCACTATAATGAAAAACTGTTTTTT. As protein: CASSEDHYNEKLFF.

V is TRBV4-2 and J is TRBJ2-3; 11 bases align to TRBD2. CDR1 and CDR2 from the germline V gene are LGHNA and YNFKEQ. The CDR3 totals 15 residues. Trimming at V came to 9 bases and at J to 0 bases, leaving 5 bases not matched to a gene. The CDR3, as DNA: TGTGCCAGAGAAGGGACTAGCGGTAGCACAGATACGCAGTATTTT. As protein: CAREGTSGSTDTQYF.

V gene TRBV5-1 combines with J gene TRBJ1-5; TRBD1 agrees at 8 bases. This CDR3 region has 17 residues. Germline CDR1 is SGHRS and CDR2 is YFSETQ. The trim removed 1 base at V and 0 bases at J, leaving 6 bases unmatched. The CDR3 region is CASSLNWTGFSNQPQHF. In DNA, the CDR3 is TGCGCCAGCAGCTTGAACTGGACAGGGTTTAGCAATCAGCCCCAGCATTTT.

Worth noting for this clone: One end of the junction is discordant with germline, which a read error may explain. The chain uses TRBV5-1 and TRBJ2-5; 7 bases are a match to TRBD2. The germline V gene has CDR1 SGHRS and CDR2 YFSETQ. This CDR3 spans 14 amino acids. CDR3 sequence reads: CASSLTSDGEAQYF. The CDR3, as DNA: TGCGCCAGCAGCTTAACTAGCGATGGAGAGGCCCAGTACTTC.

The chain combines TRBV4-1 with TRBJ2-1; no definite D call. Germline lookup yields CDR1 MGHRA and CDR2 YSYEKL. This CDR3 is 16 amino acids long. Trimming stripped 1 base from V and 1 base from J, with 11 bases between. The CDR3 loop reads CASSQVDIVSYNEQFF. As DNA, the CDR3 is TGCGCCAGCAGCCAAGTCGACATCGTTTCCTACAATGAGCAGTTCTTC.

The chain is built from TRBV2 and TRBJ2-4; D is undetermined. V dropped 6 bases and J dropped 6 bases, with 12 bases sitting between them. The CDR3 extends over 13 amino acids. The germline V gene has CDR1 SNHLY and CDR2 FYNNEI. CDR3 in DNA: TGTGCCAGCAGGGTCGACACACCAAACATTCAGTACTTC. This translates into CASRVDTPNIQYF.

This rearrangement joins TRBV7-2 to TRBJ1-1; D call uncertain. The CDR3 covers 13 residues. Germline V CDR1 and CDR2: SGHTA, FQGNSA. Trimming removed 4 bases from V and 6 bases from J, with 12 bases in between. CDR3 sequence reads: CASSYSNGAEAFF. CDR3 sequence (DNA): TGTGCCAGCAGCTACAGTAACGGGGCTGAAGCTTTCTTT.

As DNA, the CDR3 is TGTGCCAGCTCCCGGACAGATATTGAAGCTTTCTTT. Translated: CASSRTDIEAFF. The V call is TRBV18, the J call TRBJ1-1; tentative D call: TRBD1 (6 bases). V was cut by 6 bases and J by 7 bases, with 12 bases left in between. CDR3 size: 12 residues. Germline V CDR1 and CDR2: KGHSH, LQKENI. The full variable domain, completed using reference TRBV18 and TRBJ1-1, is NAGVMQNPRHLVRRRGQEARLRCSPMKGHSHVYWYRQLPEEGLKFMVYLQKENIIDESGMPKERFSAEFPKEGPSILRIQQVVRGDSAAYFCASSRTDIEAFFGQGTRLTVV.

J is TRBJ1-1 and V is TRBV29-1; D is possibly TRBD1 (5 bases). This CDR3 contains 12 residues. Per the germline V gene, CDR1 is SQVTM and CDR2 is ANQGSEA. V dropped 4 bases and J dropped 6 bases, with 12 bases sitting between them. The CDR3 coding sequence is TGCAGCGTTGGGGAAACGGGGCCTGAAGCTTTCTTT. As protein: CSVGETGPEAFF.

The gene calls are TRBV28 and TRBJ2-1; 16 bases fit TRBD2. The CDR3 spans 18 residues. Germline CDR1 is MDHEN and CDR2 is SYDVKM. Unmatched junction bases numbered 14, after V lost 6 bases and J lost 9 bases. The CDR3 spells CASRHPGLAGGPSVEQFF. Here the CDR3 DNA reads TGTGCCAGCAGACACCCGGGACTAGCGGGAGGGCCTTCCGTTGAGCAGTTCTTC.

This clone was detected only a few times. This chain links TRBV14 with TRBJ2-1; 7 nucleotides agree with TRBD2. The V gene end was trimmed by 5 bases and the J gene end by 9 bases; junction bases not matched to a gene: 10. CDR1 and CDR2 (germline): SGHDN, FVKESK. CDR3 length: 14 residues. DNA for the CDR3: TGTGCCAGCAGCGTCCTCGGACTAGGGTTTGAGCAGTTCTTC. It translates to CASSVLGLGFEQFF.

The chain employs TRBV6-5 and TRBJ2-5; no clear D gene. The germline V and J ends were trimmed by 5 bases and 2 bases, with 15 bases remaining between them. The CDR3 has 15 residues. Germline CDR1 reads MNHEY; CDR2 reads SVGAGI. The CDR3 DNA reads as TGTGCCAGCAGTCACCCCGGCATGGGGCAAGAGACCCAGTACTTC. It is translated as CASSHPGMGQETQYF.

The chain joins TRBV12-3 or TRBV12-4 to TRBJ1-1; D gene unclear. V was cut by 7 bases and J by 1 base, with 10 bases left in between. This CDR3 has 13 residues. CDR3 sequence: CASTIQRNTEAFF. CDR3 nucleotide sequence: TGTGCCAGCACCATACAGAGGAACACTGAAGCTTTCTTT.

The chain has TRBV2 and TRBJ1-3, with 8 bases fitting TRBD1. CDR3 length equals 18 residues. Germline V gene data show CDR1 as SNHLY and CDR2 as FYNNEI. Trimming took 4 bases from V and 2 from J; bases not matched to a gene: 13. DNA of the CDR3: TGTGCCAGCAGTGTCGCCAGGGGGCCCCTGGGGACTGGAAACACCATATATTTT. The encoded protein is CASSVARGPLGTGNTIYF.

The table lists this clone with a few counts. The rearrangement links TRBV6-5 to TRBJ1-1, with D maybe TRBD1 (5 bases). V was shortened by 2 bases and J by 1 base, with 8 bases between the two germline ends. The CDR3 contains 14 residues. CDR1 is MNHEY and CDR2 is SVGAGI in the germline V gene. CDR3 residues: CASSYRGGNTEAFF. CDR3 DNA sequence: TGTGCCAGCAGTTACAGGGGCGGGAACACTGAAGCTTTCTTT.

For the CDR3, the DNA is TGTGCCAGCAGCTTGGGGGGTCAAGAGCAGTACTTC. Amino acids: CASSLGGQEQYF. The chain has TRBV5-5 and TRBJ2-7; D uncertain. V lost 0 bases to trimming and J lost 7 bases, with 8 bases between them. Looked up from germline, CDR1 is SGHKS and CDR2 is YYEKEE (reference sequence). The CDR3 totals 12 residues.

The chain combines TRBV29-1 with TRBJ1-1, with D hard to call. This CDR3 has 12 amino acids. The V gene's germline CDR1 is SQVTM and CDR2 ANQGSEA. V dropped 7 bases and J dropped 3 bases, with 12 bases sitting between them. This CDR3 reads CSALRSDTEAFF. The CDR3 bases are TGCAGCGCCCTCAGGTCTGACACTGAAGCTTTCTTT.

The chain recombines TRBV7-9 with TRBJ1-5; 9 bases map to TRBD1. The V segment lost 3 bases and the J segment 4 bases; nucleotides outside the gene matches: 1. The CDR3 has 14 amino acids. Germline lookup yields CDR1 SEHNR and CDR2 FQNEAQ (reference sequence). As DNA, the CDR3 is TGTGCCAGCAGCTTCGGGACAGGGAATCAGCCCCAGCATTTT. Residues: CASSFGTGNQPQHF. Looking up the rest from reference TRBV7-9 and TRBJ1-5 gives the full variable domain: DTGVSQNPRHKITKRGQNVTFRCDPISEHNRLYWYRQTLGQGPEFLTYFQNEAQLEKSRLLSDRFSAERPKGSFSTLEIQRTEQGDSAMYLCASSFGTGNQPQHFGDGTRLSIL.

The chain uses TRBV18 and TRBJ2-1, with D possibly being TRBD1 (6 bases). The germline V gene encodes CDR1 KGHSH and CDR2 LQKENI. The CDR3 is 14 residues long. Trimming took 3 bases from V and 9 from J, leaving 15 bases between them. CDR3 nucleotide sequence: TGTGCCAGCTCACCTACCCGGGACACGAGTGAGCAGTTCTTC. Translating it yields CASSPTRDTSEQFF.